The rows below give T cell receptor beta chains drawn from one sample of a study of cytotoxic CD8 clonotypes in ibrutinib-treated CLL. Profiled with immunoSEQ multiplex PCR; TCRdb holds only in-frame clones, not every one. The table shows approximately 53,000 clones, with approximately 87% occurring only once. The input for sequencing was PBMCs, taken after 24 months of ibrutinib treatment. Receptors originate from a human donor with chronic lymphocytic leukemia. Both conserved end residues are part of each CDR3. The D gene is left open where the match is weak. Clone size is stated in some rows and not others, as once, few, many or a class when expanded.

. TRBD1 TRBJ2-2 TRBV18 TGTGCCAGCTCACCTCCGGGACAGGGAGGCACCGGGGAGCTGTTTTTT CASSPPGQGGTGELFF
. . TRBJ2-1 TRBV28 TGTGCCAGCAGTTTGTCCCTCAATGAGCAGTTCTTC CASSLSLNEQFF
. TRBD1 TRBJ1-4 TRBV4-2 TGTGCCAGCAGCCAAGGCCATCAGGGGGTGTATAATGAAAAACTGTTTTTT CASSQGHQGVYNEKLFF
once TRBD1 TRBJ1-4 TRBV27 TGTGCCAGCAGGAGGGGGACAGCGACTAATGAAAAACTGTTTTTT CASRRGTATNEKLFF
. . TRBJ2-3 TRBV9 TGTGCCAGCAGCGCGGGACTTTTGGTAAAGGGAGATACGCAGTATTTT CASSAGLLVKGDTQYF
. . TRBJ2-7 TRBV7-2 TGTGCCAGCAGCCCATTTCATCCCTACGAGCAGTACTTC CASSPFHPYEQYF
. . TRBJ2-5 TRBV11-2 TGTGCCAGCAGCTTTTGGAATGTGACTTCGTACCAAGAGACCCAGTACTTC CASSFWNVTSYQETQYF
. . TRBJ1-3 TRBV28 TGTGCCAGCAGCCCGACAGACCTCCCTGGAAACACCATATATTTT CASSPTDLPGNTIYF
. . TRBJ2-1 TRBV28 TGTGCCAGCAAGGCGGGAGCAGGGGGATCCTACAATGAGCAGTTCTTC CASKAGAGGSYNEQFF
. TRBD2 TRBJ2-3 TRBV6-5 TGTGGCACGCGGGAGGCCCACAGCACAGATACGCAGTATTTT CGTREAHSTDTQYF
. . TRBJ2-1 TRBV29-1 TGCAGCGTGACCAACTTAGATGAGCAGTTCTTC CSVTNLDEQFF
once TRBD1 TRBJ1-1 TRBV7-9 TGTGCCAGCAGCTTGGAACAGGGGACCACTGAAGCTTTCTTT CASSLEQGTTEAFF
. . TRBJ2-7 TRBV14 TGTGCCAGCAGCCAAGTTGCCGGACCCTACGAGCAGTACTTC CASSQVAGPYEQYF
. . TRBJ1-5 TRBV30 TGTGCCTGGAGTGTGCGTCAGGGGCCCCGCTATAGCAATCAGCCCCAGCATTTT CAWSVRQGPRYSNQPQHF
. . TRBJ2-7 TRBV9 TGTGCCAGCAGCGTATCAGAGTTTGGGAGGCAGTACTTC CASSVSEFGRQYF
. . TRBJ2-5 TRBV19 TGTGCCAGTAGTATGGATCAGGGAGAAGAGACCCAGTACTTC CASSMDQGEETQYF
. . TRBJ1-2 TRBV7-9 TGTGCCAGCAGCTTAGGTTGGATTCACTATGGCTACACCTTC CASSLGWIHYGYTF
. . TRBJ1-1 TRBV7-2 TGTGCCAGCAGCCAAGGACCGGGGTTAGCTTTCTTT CASSQGPGLAFF
. TRBD1 TRBJ2-1 TRBV6-1 TGTGCCAGCAGCTGGGACAGCTACAATGAGCAGTTCTTC CASSWDSYNEQFF
. TRBD1 TRBJ1-5 TRBV7-9 TGTGCCAGCAGCGGAGGGGCGGGCAGGGGGAATCAGCCCCAGCATTTT CASSGGAGRGNQPQHF
. . TRBJ2-7 TRBV21-1 TGTGCCAGCAGCAAAGTCCTCAGGCGGACAGGGGGCAGGGAGCAGTACTTC CASSKVLRRTGGREQYF
. TRBD1 TRBJ2-1 TRBV4-2 TGTGCCAGCAGGTCCTCCAGGGGGCTCGGAAATGAGCAGTTCTTC CASRSSRGLGNEQFF
. . TRBJ1-5 TRBV5-1 TGCGCCAGCAGCTTGGAGGGCGGCAATCAGCCCCAGCATTTT CASSLEGGNQPQHF
few . TRBJ2-1 TRBV5-1 TGCGCCAGCAGCTTGGCTCAGGGATTCAATGAGCAGTTCTTC CASSLAQGFNEQFF
once TRBD1 TRBJ2-2 TRBV6-1 TGTGCCAGCAGTGAAAGATTACAGGGGGGCGGGGAGCTGTTTTTT CASSERLQGGGELFF
. . TRBJ1-3 TRBV5-1 TGCGCCAGCAGCTTGGTGCCCGTTGGAAACACCATATATTTT CASSLVPVGNTIYF
. . TRBJ2-7 TRBV6-1 TGTGCCAGCATCGAGTCGACAGTAGGCGAGCAGTACTTC CASIESTVGEQYF
. TRBD1 TRBJ2-7 TRBV6-5 TGTGCCAGCAGTCAGGGGGCGTACGAGCAGTACTTC CASSQGAYEQYF
. TRBD1 TRBJ1-4 TRBV4-2 TGTGCCAGCAGCCAAGAAACAGGGGGTGAAAAACTGTTTTTT CASSQETGGEKLFF
. . TRBJ1-1 TRBV6-1 TGTGCCAGCAGTGATGGTCGCACTGAAGCTTTCTTT CASSDGRTEAFF
. TRBD1 TRBJ1-4 TRBV6-5 TGTGCCAGCAGTTCATACGGACAGGGGAGTAATGAAAAACTGTTTTTT CASSSYGQGSNEKLFF
. TRBD1 TRBJ1-1 TRBV5-6 TGTGCCAGCAGCCCCGGACAGGGACGACCTGAAGCTTTCTTT CASSPGQGRPEAFF
. TRBD1 TRBJ1-1 TRBV19 TGTGCCAGTAGTACACAGGGGGCGAACACTGAAGCTTTCTTT CASSTQGANTEAFF
few TRBD2 TRBJ2-1 TRBV7-8 TGTGCCAGCAGCCAAGGGAGCGGGAGGTTCTACAATGAGCAGTTCTTC CASSQGSGRFYNEQFF
few TRBD2 TRBJ2-7 TRBV12-5 TGTGCTAGTGGTTTGGTACGGCGGGGGGCCTACGAGCAGTACTTC CASGLVRRGAYEQYF
. TRBD1 TRBJ2-5 TRBV4-2 TGTGCCAGCAGCCCGACAGGGGGCGGGGAGACCCAGTACTTC CASSPTGGGETQYF
. . TRBJ2-5 TRBV5-4 TGTGCCAGCAGCTTCCCCAGAGATCAAGAGACCCAGTACTTC CASSFPRDQETQYF
. TRBD1 TRBJ2-3 TRBV28 TGTGCCAGCAGTCTCCCGGGACAGGGGGCAGGTGATACGCAGTATTTT CASSLPGQGAGDTQYF
. TRBD2 TRBJ2-1 TRBV7-9 TGTGCCAGCAGCTTAGCGCTTCCCCTAGCGGGGAATGAGCAGTTCTTC CASSLALPLAGNEQFF
. . TRBJ1-3 TRBV6-5 TGTGCCAGCCTCAGTAGATCTGGAAACACCATATATTTT CASLSRSGNTIYF
. . TRBJ2-1 TRBV18 TGTGCCAGCTCCGCAAGGGGGATCTTCAATGAGCAGTTCTTC CASSARGIFNEQFF
. . TRBJ1-5 TRBV9 TGTGCCAGCAGCGTAGACCAGGGGAATCAGCCCCAGCATTTT CASSVDQGNQPQHF
. TRBD1 TRBJ2-3 TRBV27 TGTGCCAGCAGTTTCAGACCTTTACCGGGACAGGGTGGCACAGATACGCAGTATTTT CASSFRPLPGQGGTDTQYF
. . TRBJ2-7 TRBV7-2 TGTGCCAGCAGCTTAGACCCCAGGAGCTCCTACGAGCAGTACTTC CASSLDPRSSYEQYF
. . TRBJ1-2 TRBV2 TGTGCCAGCAGCCCGGCCTATGGCTACACCTTC CASSPAYGYTF
few . TRBJ2-5 TRBV11-2 TGTGCCAGCAGACCACCCTGGAGGGGTCCAGAGACCCAGTACTTC CASRPPWRGPETQYF
. . TRBJ2-3 TRBV4-1 TGCGCCAGCAGCCTAGCCGGTGGGTCAGATACGCAGTATTTT CASSLAGGSDTQYF
. . TRBJ2-2 TRBV11-3 TGTGCCAGCAGCTTTGTCCGCGGCACCGGGGAGCTGTTTTTT CASSFVRGTGELFF
. . TRBJ2-3 TRBV5-1 TGCGCCAGCAGCCACCCACCGGGACTGAGCACAGATACGCAGTATTTT CASSHPPGLSTDTQYF